This passage covers 10 T cell receptor beta chains from one sample sequenced in a study of shared clonotypes between healthy human individuals. The method was immunoSEQ multiplex PCR; TCRdb's version includes in-frame clones alone and lacks a portion of them. Of a few million clones listed, 85% to 95% are singletons. The sample was naive CD4+ T cells sorted from blood. Subset: CD45RA+ positively selected. The receptors stem from a man between 18 and 29 years old in good health.

The rearrangement joins TRBV15 to TRBJ1-3, with D unclear. Trimming cost V 5 bases and J 0 bases, with 11 bases left between them. The CDR3 runs 15 residues. Germline V lookup: CDR1 LNHNV, CDR2 YYDKDF (reference sequence). CDR3 protein: CATSRKVPSGNTIYF. Here the CDR3 DNA reads TGTGCCACCAGCCGAAAGGTCCCCTCTGGAAACACCATATATTTT.

The chain carries TRBV10-3 and TRBJ2-7; 7 bases map to TRBD2. V was clipped by 3 bases and J by 0 bases; unmatched bases: 8. The CDR3 extends over 16 amino acids. Per the germline V gene, CDR1 is ENHRY and CDR2 is SYGVKD. The CDR3 bases are TGTGCCATCAGTGACTCGGGGGGAGGGACCTCCTACGAGCAGTACTTC. Amino acids: CAISDSGGGTSYEQYF.

The rearrangement uses TRBV7-2 and TRBJ1-6; D remains unclear. The CDR3 covers 17 residues. Trimming left V 0 bases short and J 0 bases short, with 9 bases between. In germline, CDR1 is SGHTA, CDR2 FQGNSA. CDR3 protein: CASSLAVTYSYNSPLHF. CDR3 DNA: TGTGCCAGCAGCTTAGCGGTCACTTACTCCTATAATTCACCCCTCCACTTT.

The genes are TRBV28 and TRBJ2-7, with D perhaps matching TRBD2 (6 bases). Between the trimmed V and J ends, which lost 0 bases and 5 bases, there was a span of 14 bases. CDR3 length: 15 amino acids. Germline V gives CDR1 MDHEN, CDR2 SYDVKM. In DNA, the CDR3 is TGTGCCAGCAGTTTATGGGGGGGTAGGGGCAACGAGCAGTACTTC. This encodes CASSLWGGRGNEQYF.

Concerning this clone: This specimen includes other DNA sequences encoding the same CDR3. The chain employs TRBV30 and TRBJ1-1; D not resolved. The germline V gene encodes CDR1 GTSNPN and CDR2 SVGIG (reference sequence). This CDR3 has 14 residues. Trimming took off 1 base at V and 0 bases at J, with 9 bases between the two ends. CDR3 sequence (DNA): TGTGCCTGGAGTGGGCAGATAATGAACACTGAAGCTTTCTTT. As protein: CAWSGQIMNTEAFF.

J is TRBJ1-5 and V is TRBV19; 7 bases align to TRBD1. Germline trimming cut 5 bases from V and 0 bases from J; bases unmatched to any gene: 13. Germline V gene data show CDR1 as LNHDA and CDR2 as SQIVND (reference sequence). The CDR3 consists of 18 residues. CDR3 nucleotides: TGTGCCAGTAGTCTCCCGCCGGGACAGAAAAGTAGCAATCAGCCCCAGCATTTT. It translates to CASSLPPGQKSSNQPQHF.

Remarks on this clone: Other nucleotide sequences in the sample specify the same CDR3. CDR3 protein: CASSLEGNSNQPQHF. The CDR3 nucleotides read TGCGCCAGCAGCTTGGAAGGTAATAGCAATCAGCCCCAGCATTTT. The J gene is TRBJ1-5, the V gene TRBV5-1; D is undetermined. Looked up from germline, CDR1 is SGHRS and CDR2 is YFSETQ. CDR3 length: 15 amino acids. V was cut by 0 bases and J by 0 bases, with 7 bases left in between.

The V and J genes are TRBV5-4 and TRBJ2-7; no definite D call. The V and J ends lost 0 bases and 3 bases respectively, with 10 bases between them. This CDR3 comprises 14 residues. Germline CDR1 is SGHNT and CDR2 is YYREEE (reference sequence). The CDR3 protein is CASSLGAEGYEQYF. The CDR3 DNA is TGTGCCAGCAGCTTGGGGGCGGAAGGCTACGAGCAGTACTTC.

The chain has TRBV28 and TRBJ1-3; tentatively, D is TRBD1 (6 bases). Germline-derived CDR1 and CDR2 are MDHEN and SYDVKM. V was shortened by 5 bases and J by 2 bases, with 13 bases between the two germline ends. The CDR3 consists of 15 residues. The CDR3 DNA sequence: TGTGCCAGCAGTCCCGGGGGGGCTCCTGGAAACACCATATATTTT. Translation: CASSPGGAPGNTIYF.

V gene TRBV4-3 combines with J gene TRBJ1-1; D is ambiguous. The germline gives CDR1 LGHNA, CDR2 YSLEER. Trimming stripped 1 base from V and 1 base from J, with 10 bases between. This CDR3 has 15 amino acids. This CDR3 reads CASSQVGIGNTEAFF. The DNA for the CDR3 is TGCGCCAGCAGCCAAGTGGGGATAGGGAACACTGAAGCTTTCTTT.